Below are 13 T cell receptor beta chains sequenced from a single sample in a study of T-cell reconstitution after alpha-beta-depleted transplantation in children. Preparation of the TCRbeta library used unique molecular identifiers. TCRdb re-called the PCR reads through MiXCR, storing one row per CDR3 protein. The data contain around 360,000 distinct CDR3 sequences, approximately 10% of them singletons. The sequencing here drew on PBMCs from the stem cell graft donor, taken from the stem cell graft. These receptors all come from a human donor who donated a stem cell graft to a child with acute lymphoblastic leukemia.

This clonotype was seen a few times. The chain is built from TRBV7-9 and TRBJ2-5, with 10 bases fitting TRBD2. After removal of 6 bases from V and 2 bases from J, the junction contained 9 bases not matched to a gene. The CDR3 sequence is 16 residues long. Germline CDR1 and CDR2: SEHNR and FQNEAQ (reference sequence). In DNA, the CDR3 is TGTGCCAGCAGGGGGGCCGGGACTAGCGAACAAGAGACCCAGTACTTC. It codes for CASRGAGTSEQETQYF. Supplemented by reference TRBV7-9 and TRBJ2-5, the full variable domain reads DTGVSQNPRHKITKRGQNVTFRCDPISEHNRLYWYRQTLGQGPEFLTYFQNEAQLEKSRLLSDRFSAERPKGSFSTLEIQRTEQGDSAMYLCASRGAGTSEQETQYFGPGTRLLVL.

DNA for the CDR3: TGTGCCAGCAGCTCGCGATCCGGGGAGCCCCAGCATTTT. Protein sequence: CASSSRSGEPQHF. This chain links TRBV5-6 with TRBJ1-5, with D unclear. With 3 bases removed from V and 8 bases from J, the gap between germline ends came to 12 bases. The length of the CDR3 is 13 residues. CDR1 SGHDT and CDR2 YYEEEE come from the germline V gene.

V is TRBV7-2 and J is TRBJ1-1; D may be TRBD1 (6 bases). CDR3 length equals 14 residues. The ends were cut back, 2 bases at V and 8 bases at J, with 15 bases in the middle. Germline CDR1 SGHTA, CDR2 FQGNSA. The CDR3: CASSLYRGMREAFF. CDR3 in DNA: TGTGCCAGCAGCTTATATAGGGGGATGAGAGAAGCTTTCTTT.

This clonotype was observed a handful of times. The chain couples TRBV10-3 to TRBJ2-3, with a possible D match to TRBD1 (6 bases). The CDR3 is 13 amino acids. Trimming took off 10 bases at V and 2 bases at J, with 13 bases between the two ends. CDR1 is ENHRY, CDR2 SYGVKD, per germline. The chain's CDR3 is CATWDTLTDTQYF. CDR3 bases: TGTGCCACTTGGGACACGCTCACAGATACGCAGTATTTT.

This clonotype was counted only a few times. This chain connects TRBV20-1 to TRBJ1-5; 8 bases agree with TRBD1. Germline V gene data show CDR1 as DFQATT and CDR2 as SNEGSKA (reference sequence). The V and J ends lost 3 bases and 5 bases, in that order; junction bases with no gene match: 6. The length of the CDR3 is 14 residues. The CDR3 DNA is TGCAGTGCTAGCAGGGGGCAGTTAGATCAGCCCCAGCATTTT. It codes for CSASRGQLDQPQHF.

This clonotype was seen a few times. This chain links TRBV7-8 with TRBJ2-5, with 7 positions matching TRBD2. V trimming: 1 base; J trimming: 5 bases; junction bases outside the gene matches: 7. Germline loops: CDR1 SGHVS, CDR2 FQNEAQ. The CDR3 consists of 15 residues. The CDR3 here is CASSLVGGGVETQYF. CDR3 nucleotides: TGTGCCAGCAGCTTAGTGGGGGGGGGTGTGGAGACCCAGTACTTC.

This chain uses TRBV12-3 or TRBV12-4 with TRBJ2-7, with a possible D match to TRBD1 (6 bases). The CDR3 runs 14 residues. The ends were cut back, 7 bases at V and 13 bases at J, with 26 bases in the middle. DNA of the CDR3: TGTGCCAGCAACGTGGACAGCTTATGGCCTAGGGAATACTTC. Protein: CASNVDSLWPREYF.

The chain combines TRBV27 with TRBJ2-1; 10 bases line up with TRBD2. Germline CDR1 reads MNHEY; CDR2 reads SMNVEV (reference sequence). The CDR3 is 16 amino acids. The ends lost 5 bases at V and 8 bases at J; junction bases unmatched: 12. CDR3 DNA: TGTGCCAGCAGTCCCCTAGCGGGAGTCCGTAGCTATGAGCAGTTCTTC. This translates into CASSPLAGVRSYEQFF.

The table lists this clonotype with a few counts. CDR3 DNA sequence: TGTGCCAGCAGCCAACGCGCGGGAGAGCAGTACTTC. Its protein is CASSQRAGEQYF. The chain combines TRBV3-1 with TRBJ2-7, with a tentative D call TRBD2 (6 bases). Germline CDR1 reads LGHDT; CDR2 reads YNNKEL (reference sequence). The CDR3 extends over 12 amino acids. Trimming removed 2 bases at V and 7 bases at J, with 9 bases between.

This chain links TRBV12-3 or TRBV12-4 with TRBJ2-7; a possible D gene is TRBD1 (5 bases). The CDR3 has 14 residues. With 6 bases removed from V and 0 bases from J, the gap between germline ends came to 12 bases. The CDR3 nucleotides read TGTGCCAGCAGCTCAGGGCTGAACTCCTACGAGCAGTACTTC. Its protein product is CASSSGLNSYEQYF.

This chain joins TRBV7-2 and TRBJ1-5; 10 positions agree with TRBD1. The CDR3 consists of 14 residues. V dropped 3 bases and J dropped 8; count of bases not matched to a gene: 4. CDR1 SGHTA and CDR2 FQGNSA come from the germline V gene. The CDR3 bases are TGTGCCAGCAGCTTCGACAGGGGGCTGGAGCCCCAGCATTTT. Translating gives CASSFDRGLEPQHF.

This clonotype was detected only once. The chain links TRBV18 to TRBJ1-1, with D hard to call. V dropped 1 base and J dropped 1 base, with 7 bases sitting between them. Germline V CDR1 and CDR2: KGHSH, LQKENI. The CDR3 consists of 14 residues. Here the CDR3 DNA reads TGTGCCAGCTCACCACAGGTTCAGAACACTGAAGCTTTCTTT. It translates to CASSPQVQNTEAFF.

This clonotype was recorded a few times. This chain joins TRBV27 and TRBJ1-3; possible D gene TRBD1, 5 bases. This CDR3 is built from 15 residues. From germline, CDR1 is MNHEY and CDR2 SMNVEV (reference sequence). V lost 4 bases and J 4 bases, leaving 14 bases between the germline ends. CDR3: CASSYLDSRGNTIYF. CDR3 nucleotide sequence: TGTGCCAGCAGTTACCTTGACAGTAGGGGAAACACCATATATTTT.